This T cell receptor (beta chain) was identified in a study of T cell responses to AZD1222 COVID-19 vaccine (dated by TCRdb to about 2021). General notes on the study: AZD1222 recipients with second doses at about 4 weeks or about 12 weeks were pooled, because spike-specific TCR depth and breadth did not differ between schedules. Trial participants were enrolled into age subgroups of 18-55, 56-69 and 70-plus years, which contained around 150, 28 and 57 TCR-sequenced participants, respectively. A total of more than 230 trial participants underwent TCR sequencing, of whom some 200 had received two doses of AZD1222 and approximately 26 had received two doses of the MenACWY control vaccine. Study-wide findings and limitations: Because no day 14 peak-response samples were available, the repertoires could be characterized only after the peak T cell response. After two AZD1222 doses, both the breadth and the depth of spike-specific TCRs were significantly higher than at day 0 and than in MenACWY recipients. Most participants were white British and females outnumbered males, and the authors suggested that clonal diversity may have been underestimated. In the small 56-69-year group, the increase in depth fell short of significance, most likely because of low power. Reportedly, almost half of the unique spike-specific TCRs recognized epitopes lying outside the regions that are mutated in the B.1.351 and B.1.1.7 variants. Conclusions about previously exposed vaccinees were limited because only a handful of AZD1222 recipients were SARS-CoV-2 seropositive at baseline. The vaccine-associated CD4 TCRs covered the entire spike protein, and the dominant responses fell in regions 160-218 and 743-854.

In light of the paper, this sample's time point label describes: baseline before first vaccination. Samples from vaccinated people were obtained from the UK trials COV001 and COV002, which included a single-blind randomized controlled phase 2/3 trial of AZD1222 (ChAdOx1 nCoV-19) in healthy adults. Trial participant PBMC samples were collected at day 0 and day 28 after the second dose for TCRbeta chain sequencing. The CDR3 regions of human TCRbeta chains were subjected to immunosequencing. Under the source paper's analysis protocol: Repertoire TCRs were matched against a reference library of SARS-CoV-2-specific TCRs generated with the MIRA antigen-specificity platform. Breadth meant the fraction of unique TCRs that were SARS-CoV-2-associated, whereas depth meant the fraction of total T cells that were SARS-CoV-2-associated. Each spike-specific TCR was assigned to its reactive spike region and to a CD4 or CD8 class using the MIRA data. Log10-transformed breadth and depth values were compared by one-way ANOVA with Sidak's multiple comparisons tests. TCRdb limited this immuneACCESS table to in-frame rearrangements with V and J called. A share of clones is missing; checked studies link under half to unresolved V genes, and the rest is unexplained. The D gene and trimming were derived from the DNA, and the V and J assignments and clone size from that table. This sample holds about 150,000 clones; about 91% were observed only once. Together, the top ten hold less than 15% of the sample.

Comment on this clone: The antigen this receptor binds is unknown. Base qualities are not at hand, and no much larger clone is one base apart.

Measured from the cysteine to the phenylalanine, the CDR3 is 16 residues long. The entry retains the CDR3 DNA only, 48 bases that are in frame from base 1. Clipping removes 2 bases from V and 5 bases from J, with 6 as the unmatched junction base count. The CDR1 and CDR2 encoded by the germline V gene are SNHLY and FYNNEI. This clonotype was sampled from an adult in good health. The sample consisted of peripheral blood, taken on day 0 of AZD1222 vaccination. The chain links TRBV2 with TRBJ2-2, and TRBD2 aligns with 9 junction nucleotides. The CDR3 has the sequence CASSERAGGRTGELFF. At the DNA level, the sequence is TGTGCCAGCAGTGAACGAGCGGGGGGTCGGACCGGGGAGCTGTTTTTT.